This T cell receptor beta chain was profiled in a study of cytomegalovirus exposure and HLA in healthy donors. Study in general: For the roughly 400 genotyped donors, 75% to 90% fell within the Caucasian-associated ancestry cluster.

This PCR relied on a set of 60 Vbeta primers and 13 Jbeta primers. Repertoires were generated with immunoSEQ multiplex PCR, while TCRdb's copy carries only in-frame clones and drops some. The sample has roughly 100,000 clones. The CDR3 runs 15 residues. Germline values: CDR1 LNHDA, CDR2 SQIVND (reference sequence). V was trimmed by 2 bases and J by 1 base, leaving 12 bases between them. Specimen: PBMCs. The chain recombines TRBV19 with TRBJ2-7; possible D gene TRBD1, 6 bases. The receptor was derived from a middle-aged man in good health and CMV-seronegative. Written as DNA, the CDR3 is TGTGCCAGTAGTATAAAAGGGACACTATCCTACGAGCAGTACTTC. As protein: CASSIKGTLSYEQYF.